This TCR beta chain derives from a study of T cell responses to AZD1222 COVID-19 vaccine. The V gene lost 4 bases and the J gene lost 1 base, with 9 bases spanning the gap. The CDR3 totals 13 residues. CDR1 is SGHNT and CDR2 is YYREEE in the germline V gene (reference sequence). In this sample, this clone turned up a few times. What it binds is unknown. Overall study results and limits: Repertoire samples came only from after the peak T cell response. Spike-specific TCR breadth and depth both grew after two AZD1222 doses. The donor cohort was predominantly white British with a female majority, and clonal diversity may have been underestimated. The study identified only a handful of AZD1222 recipients as seropositive at baseline.

Sequenced by immunoSEQ multiplex PCR; TCRdb stores in-frame clones only, minus some. Of 85,000 to 130,000 clones listed, 87% are singletons. Sequencing used peripheral blood, obtained on day 0 of AZD1222 vaccination. The V gene is TRBV5-4, the J gene TRBJ2-7; D gene ambiguous. This sequence originates from an adult in good health. The DNA for the CDR3 is TGTGCCAGCAGCATGGACCGTTCCTACGAGCAGTACTTC. It encodes CASSMDRSYEQYF.